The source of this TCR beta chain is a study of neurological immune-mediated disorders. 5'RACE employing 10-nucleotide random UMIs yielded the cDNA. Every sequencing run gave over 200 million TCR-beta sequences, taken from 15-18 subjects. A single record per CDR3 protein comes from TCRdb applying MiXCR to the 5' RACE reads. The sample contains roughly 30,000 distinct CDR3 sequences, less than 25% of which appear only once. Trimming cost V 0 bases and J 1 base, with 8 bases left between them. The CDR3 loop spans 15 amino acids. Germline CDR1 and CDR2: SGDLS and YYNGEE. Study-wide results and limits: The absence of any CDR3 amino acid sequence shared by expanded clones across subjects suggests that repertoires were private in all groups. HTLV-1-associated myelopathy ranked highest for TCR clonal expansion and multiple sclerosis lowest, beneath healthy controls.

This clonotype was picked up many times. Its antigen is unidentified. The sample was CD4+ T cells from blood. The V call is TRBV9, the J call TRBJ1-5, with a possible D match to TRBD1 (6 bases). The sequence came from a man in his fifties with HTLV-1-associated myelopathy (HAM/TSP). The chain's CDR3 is CASSVGGQSNQPQHF. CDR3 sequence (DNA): TGTGCCAGCAGCGTAGGAGGACAGAGCAATCAGCCCCAGCATTTT.